Listed here are 18 T cell receptor beta chains from one sample, sequenced in a study of T cell responses to AZD1222 COVID-19 vaccine. TCRdb keeps only in-frame clones here, not all; method: immunoSEQ multiplex PCR. The sample contains 92,000 or so clones, roughly nine tenths of which appear only once. This specimen consisted of peripheral blood, obtained on day 0 of AZD1222 vaccination. These receptors all come from an adult in good health.

The J gene is TRBJ2-1, the V gene TRBV14; D may be TRBD2 (7 bases). Germline CDR1 SGHDN, CDR2 FVKESK. Trimming stripped 1 base from V and 0 bases from J, with 10 bases between. CDR3 length: 16 residues. The CDR3 spells CASSQAGGVSYNEQFF. DNA of the CDR3: TGTGCCAGCAGCCAAGCGGGGGGCGTCTCCTACAATGAGCAGTTCTTC.

The genes are TRBV19 and TRBJ2-1; 9 bases fit TRBD2. There are 16 residues in the CDR3. The trim removed 1 base at V and 7 bases at J, leaving 8 bases unmatched. CDR1 is LNHDA, CDR2 SQIVND, per germline (reference sequence). The CDR3 spells CASSIGPSGEVNEQFF. Here the CDR3 DNA reads TGTGCCAGTAGTATAGGGCCTAGCGGGGAAGTAAATGAGCAGTTCTTC.

V gene TRBV6-5 combines with J gene TRBJ1-1; no clear D. V lost 0 bases and J lost 4, with 15 bases in between. CDR1 is MNHEY and CDR2 is SVGAGI in the germline V gene. The CDR3 covers 16 residues. The CDR3 DNA follows: TGTGCCAGCAGTTACTCCCCTACGGGCCGGGGCACTGAAGCTTTCTTT. It is translated as CASSYSPTGRGTEAFF.

In its sample, this clone was seen a few times. Different DNA sequences within this sample yield the same CDR3. The rearrangement uses TRBV10-3 and TRBJ1-1, with 10 positions matching TRBD1. The CDR3 sequence is 14 residues long. V was clipped by 9 bases and J by 1 base; unmatched bases: 5. CDR1 is ENHRY, CDR2 SYGVKD, per germline. The CDR3 sequence: CAITRDRGNTEAFF. CDR3 coding DNA: TGTGCCATTACTCGGGACAGGGGGAACACTGAAGCTTTCTTT.

The chain has TRBV3-1 (or the pseudogene TRBV3-2) and TRBJ1-4, with TRBD1 matching 9 bases. The CDR3 totals 16 residues. With V trimmed by 1 base and J by 7 bases, 7 bases remained unmatched. Germline V lookup: CDR1 LGHDT, CDR2 YNNKEL (reference sequence). As DNA, the CDR3 is TGTGCCAGCAGCCAAGGGACTAGGGACAGGGTTGAAAAACTGTTTTTT. Amino acid sequence: CASSQGTRDRVEKLFF.

The chain has TRBV5-1 and TRBJ1-1; TRBD1 is a possible D gene (5 bases). The length of the CDR3 is 15 residues. Trimming shortened V by 4 bases and J by 2 bases, and 15 bases separated the two germline ends. The germline V gene encodes CDR1 SGHRS and CDR2 YFSETQ. CDR3 DNA sequence: TGCGCCAGCAGCGGTGGGGCGGGCGGCAACACTGAAGCTTTCTTT. As protein: CASSGGAGGNTEAFF.

The chain recombines TRBV5-4 with TRBJ1-6, with D perhaps matching TRBD1 (5 bases). This CDR3 is built from 16 residues. The V gene lost 2 bases and the J gene lost 1 base, with 10 bases spanning the gap. Looked up from germline, CDR1 is SGHNT and CDR2 is YYREEE (reference sequence). Here the CDR3 DNA reads TGTGCCAGCAGCTTAACCAAGGGGTCCTATAATTCACCCCTCCACTTT. It codes for CASSLTKGSYNSPLHF. The full variable domain, rest sourced from reference TRBV5-4 and TRBJ1-6, is ETGVTQSPTHLIKTRGQQVTLRCSSQSGHNTVSWYQQALGQGPQFIFQYYREEENGRGNFPPRFSGLQFPNYSSELNVNALELDDSALYLCASSLTKGSYNSPLHFGNGTRLTVT.

The CDR3 reads CASRLQGGTEAFF. CDR3 DNA: TGTGCCAGCAGACTACAGGGAGGCACTGAAGCTTTCTTT. The V and J genes are TRBV7-6 and TRBJ1-1; D is perhaps TRBD1 (6 bases). Trimming removed 6 bases at V and 4 bases at J, with 12 bases between. CDR1 SGHVS and CDR2 FNYEAQ come from the germline V gene. The CDR3 has 13 amino acids.

The J gene is TRBJ1-2, the V gene TRBV6-5, with a possible D match to TRBD1 (5 bases). This CDR3 has 13 amino acids. Germline lookup yields CDR1 MNHEY and CDR2 SVGAGI. The V end was cut by 3 bases, the J end by 8 bases, with 13 bases between. The CDR3 coding sequence is TGTGCCAGCAGTTATATGGGGGAAGGCGGCTACACCTTC. Translation: CASSYMGEGGYTF.

This clone was seen just once. This chain joins TRBV27 and TRBJ2-6; perhaps TRBD1 as D (6 bases). Germline assignment: CDR1 MNHEY and CDR2 SMNVEV (reference sequence). Trimming removed 5 bases from V and 0 bases from J, with 11 bases in between. The CDR3 length is 16 residues. CDR3 protein: CASSIWGRSGANVLTF. The CDR3 DNA follows: TGTGCCAGCAGTATCTGGGGGCGCTCTGGGGCCAACGTCCTGACTTTC.

V usage is TRBV2 and J usage is TRBJ2-7; D not certain. The length of the CDR3 is 11 residues. In germline, CDR1 is SNHLY, CDR2 FYNNEI. V was trimmed by 0 bases and J by 4 bases, leaving 1 base between them. This CDR3 reads CASSEAYEQYF. For the CDR3, the DNA is TGTGCCAGCAGTGAAGCGTACGAGCAGTACTTC.

The chain links TRBV9 to TRBJ2-1; a possible D gene is TRBD1 (5 bases). Per the germline V gene, CDR1 is SGDLS and CDR2 is YYNGEE. The CDR3 has 16 residues. V shed 0 bases and J shed 2 bases, with 12 bases lying between them. The CDR3 DNA reads TGTGCCAGCAGCGTAGAGGCAGGGTGGCCCTACAATGAGCAGTTCTTC. Translation gives CASSVEAGWPYNEQFF.

The chain has TRBV27 and TRBJ2-5; D call uncertain. The germline CDR1 and CDR2 sequences are MNHEY and SMNVEV (reference sequence). Trimming took off 7 bases at V and 1 base at J, with 16 bases between the two ends. The CDR3 covers 15 residues. The CDR3 DNA follows: TGTGCCAGCACCCTGCGACACGGTCGCCAAGAGACCCAGTACTTC. Translated, it gives CASTLRHGRQETQYF.

V and J are TRBV9 and TRBJ2-1; the match to TRBD1 covers 8 bases. The CDR3 runs to 19 residues. Trimming cost V 4 bases and J 3 bases; bases outside gene matches: 18. Germline CDR1 is SGDLS and CDR2 is YYNGEE. CDR3 protein: CASSPHVGGAGGFYNEQFF. CDR3 in DNA: TGTGCCAGCAGCCCCCACGTGGGTGGGGCAGGGGGCTTCTACAATGAGCAGTTCTTC.

This chain joins TRBV15 and TRBJ2-7; 7 bases agree with TRBD1. CDR1 is LNHNV and CDR2 is YYDKDF in the germline V gene (reference sequence). This CDR3 is 15 amino acids long. Unmatched junction bases numbered 7, after V lost 0 bases and J lost 5 bases. The chain's CDR3 is CATSRDWTGGDEQYF. CDR3 in DNA: TGTGCCACCAGCAGAGATTGGACAGGTGGAGACGAGCAGTACTTC.

The rearrangement uses TRBV19 and TRBJ1-5, with D possibly matching TRBD1 (5 bases). This CDR3 region has 12 residues. V lost 11 bases, J lost 2 bases, and 10 bases lay in between. Germline V gene lookup returns CDR1 LNHDA and CDR2 SQIVND (reference sequence). The CDR3 reads CAGGLGNQPQHF. Written as DNA, the CDR3 is TGTGCCGGGGGGTTGGGCAATCAGCCCCAGCATTTT.

The V and J genes are TRBV19 and TRBJ1-2, with D tentatively TRBD1 (6 bases). CDR3 length: 15 amino acids. CDR1 LNHDA and CDR2 SQIVND come from the germline V gene (reference sequence). The V gene lost 0 bases and the J gene lost 4 bases, with 12 bases spanning the gap. CDR3 in DNA: TGTGCCAGTAGTATAGATCGGACAGCCTCCTATGGCTACACCTTC. This gives the protein CASSIDRTASYGYTF.

V gene TRBV7-2 combines with J gene TRBJ1-5; D gene uncertain. CDR1 SGHTA and CDR2 FQGNSA come from the germline V gene. The CDR3 has 15 amino acids. V was cut by 1 base and J by 6 bases, with 13 bases left in between. CDR3 in DNA: TGTGCCAGCAGCTTAGGTCCCCTCGGCGCTCAGCCCCAGCATTTT. Amino acid sequence: CASSLGPLGAQPQHF. The full variable domain, in which reference TRBV7-2 and TRBJ1-5 provide the parts outside the CDR3, is GAGVSQSPSNKVTEKGKDVELRCDPISGHTALYWYRQSLGQGLEFLIYFQGNSAPDKSGLPSDRFSAERTGGSVSTLTIQRTQQEDSAVYLCASSLGPLGAQPQHFGDGTRLSIL.